The 17 T cell receptor beta chains reported below all come from one sample, sequenced in a study of tumour-infiltrating T cells in Burkitt lymphoma. Measured with immunoSEQ multiplex PCR; TCRdb has only the in-frame clones, and not every one. The sample includes some 5,100 clones, roughly 16% seen only once; the top ten take 13% to 15%. Sequencing input: tumor tissue. The receptors stem from a human donor with diffuse large B-cell lymphoma.

The gene calls are TRBV11-2 and TRBJ2-7; D might be TRBD1 or TRBD2, each matching 5 bases. The germline V gene has CDR1 SGHAT and CDR2 FQNNGV. Trimming removed 3 bases from V and 0 bases from J, with 9 bases in between. This CDR3 region has 14 residues. The CDR3 DNA follows: TGTGCCAGCAGCTTGCTGGGGGACTCCTACGAGCAGTACTTC. This translates into CASSLLGDSYEQYF.

This chain joins TRBV28 and TRBJ1-1, with TRBD1 matching 9 bases. V was clipped by 5 bases and J by 0 bases; unmatched bases: 7. This CDR3 contains 16 residues. Germline assignment: CDR1 MDHEN and CDR2 SYDVKM. This CDR3 is CASSRPGTGMNTEAFF. CDR3 DNA: TGTGCCAGCAGTCGTCCCGGGACAGGGATGAACACTGAAGCTTTCTTT.

A few counts support this clone. V and J are TRBV19 and TRBJ1-1, with D uncertain. The CDR3 runs to 12 residues. Germline V CDR1 and CDR2: LNHDA, SQIVND (reference sequence). V shed 4 bases and J shed 8 bases, with 11 bases lying between them. The CDR3 region is CASSNRQIEAFF. The CDR3 region has the DNA TGTGCCAGTAGTAACCGACAAATCGAAGCTTTCTTT.

The chain combines TRBV7-6 with TRBJ2-1, with 9 bases lining up with TRBD2. Germline CDR1 and CDR2: SGHVS and FNYEAQ. The CDR3 contains 16 residues. The J segment lost 5 bases and the V segment lost 2 bases, leaving 7 bases of the junction unmatched. This chain's CDR3 is CASSLRSSGTNNEQFF. The DNA for the CDR3 is TGTGCCAGCAGCTTAAGGTCTAGCGGGACAAACAATGAGCAGTTCTTC.

The V call is TRBV7-2, the J call TRBJ2-3; the D gene is possibly TRBD1 (6 bases). Germline lookup yields CDR1 SGHTA and CDR2 FQGNSA. CDR3 length: 17 residues. V lost 6 bases and J 5 bases, leaving 24 bases between the germline ends. The CDR3: CASRRTPTGHQGDTQYF. The CDR3 region has the DNA TGTGCCAGCAGACGGACCCCGACAGGACACCAGGGAGATACGCAGTATTTT.

The rearrangement links TRBV28 to TRBJ2-1, with TRBD2 matching 9 bases. CDR3 size: 16 residues. Germline values: CDR1 MDHEN, CDR2 SYDVKM. V was pared by 6 bases and J by 4 bases, with 10 bases of the junction left unmatched. The CDR3 bases are TGTGCCAGCAGCCTACTGGGACTAGCCGATTACAATGAGCAGTTCTTC. As protein: CASSLLGLADYNEQFF.

The gene calls are TRBV6-4 and TRBJ2-2; 10 nucleotides agree with TRBD1. The CDR3 has 15 amino acids. From germline, CDR1 is MRHNA and CDR2 SNTAGT. V was pared by 6 bases and J by 6 bases, with 7 bases of the junction left unmatched. CDR3 loop: CASRLTGGIAGELFF. DNA of the CDR3: TGTGCCAGCAGGCTGACAGGGGGCATCGCCGGGGAGCTGTTTTTT.

This chain connects TRBV7-8 to TRBJ2-7, with 11 bases matching TRBD2. This CDR3 is 15 amino acids long. Germline assignment: CDR1 SGHVS and CDR2 FQNEAQ. The V and J ends lost 5 bases and 0 bases, in that order; junction bases with no gene match: 3. CDR3 nucleotide sequence: TGTGCCAGCAGCCCGGGACTAGCGGACTCCTACGAGCAGTACTTC. Translation: CASSPGLADSYEQYF.

This chain links TRBV7-3 with TRBJ2-5; 12 nucleotides align to TRBD2. CDR1 SGHTA and CDR2 FQGTGA come from the germline V gene. The CDR3 runs 15 residues. Trimming cost V 4 bases and J 4 bases; bases outside gene matches: 4. CDR3 DNA: TGTGCCAGCAGCTCATCGGGACTAGCGGGAGAGACCCAGTACTTC. This sequence encodes CASSSSGLAGETQYF.

The chain is built from TRBV7-6 and TRBJ2-1; D might be TRBD2 (6 bases). CDR1 and CDR2 (germline): SGHVS, FNYEAQ. With 3 bases removed from V and 4 bases from J, the gap between germline ends came to 10 bases. The CDR3 covers 14 residues. Here the CDR3 DNA reads TGTGCCAGCAGCTTCCACGGGGGTTACAATGAGCAGTTCTTC. Protein: CASSFHGGYNEQFF.

The chain is built from TRBV10-2 and TRBJ2-5, with TRBD1 as a possible D gene (7 bases). The DNA end favors TRBJ2-7, so the J call may be wrong. Per germline, CDR1 WSHSY and CDR2 SAAADI. The CDR3 length is 16 residues. CDR3 in amino acids: CASSSRAGSRGDEQYF. The CDR3 coding sequence is TGCGCCAGCAGTAGCAGGGCAGGGTCCAGGGGGGACGAGCAGTACTTC.

The J gene is TRBJ2-2, the V gene TRBV7-2, with 8 bases matching TRBD2. Germline assignment: CDR1 SGHTA and CDR2 FQGNSA. Trimming took 3 bases from V and 7 from J; bases not matched to a gene: 7. CDR3 length: 15 residues. CDR3 DNA: TGTGCCAGCAGCTTTGACGGGAGGGGTAGCGGGGAGCTGTTTTTT. Translating gives CASSFDGRGSGELFF. The full variable domain, with the rest looked up from reference TRBV7-2 and TRBJ2-2, is GAGVSQSPSNKVTEKGKDVELRCDPISGHTALYWYRQSLGQGLEFLIYFQGNSAPDKSGLPSDRFSAERTGGSVSTLTIQRTQQEDSAVYLCASSFDGRGSGELFFGEGSRLTVL.

This clone was counted between two and nine times. V and J are TRBV2 and TRBJ2-2, with 11 bases fitting TRBD1. Germline V gene sequence: CDR1 SNHLY, CDR2 FYNNEI. Unmatched junction bases numbered 3, after V lost 9 bases and J lost 0 bases. This CDR3 is 15 amino acids long. The CDR3 DNA follows: TGTGCCAGAGGACAGGGGGCTCCGAACACCGGGGAGCTGTTTTTT. Its protein product is CARGQGAPNTGELFF.

A few counts support this clone. V gene TRBV5-4 combines with J gene TRBJ2-1, with TRBD1 matching 7 bases. CDR3 length: 14 residues. The V gene's germline CDR1 is SGHNT and CDR2 YYREEE (reference sequence). The V gene end was trimmed by 0 bases and the J gene end by 8 bases; junction bases not matched to a gene: 5. The CDR3 sequence: CASSLAGQGDEQFF. In DNA, the CDR3 is TGTGCCAGCAGCTTGGCTGGGCAGGGGGATGAGCAGTTCTTC.

Only a few counts were recorded for this clone. V is TRBV7-3 and J is TRBJ2-1, with D perhaps matching TRBD1 (5 bases). The CDR3 is 17 residues long. Looked up from germline, CDR1 is SGHTA and CDR2 is FQGTGA. V lost 6 bases to trimming and J lost 0 bases, with 18 bases between them. CDR3 nucleotide sequence: TGTGCCAGCAGTCCCTCCCCCCGGACATACTCCTACAATGAGCAGTTCTTC. This sequence encodes CASSPSPRTYSYNEQFF.

The chain carries TRBV6-1 and TRBJ2-1; 7 positions match TRBD2. CDR3 size: 16 residues. Germline assignment: CDR1 MNHNS and CDR2 SASEGT. The J segment lost 2 bases and the V segment lost 4 bases, leaving 8 bases of the junction unmatched. In nucleotides, the CDR3 is TGTGCCAGCAGTGCGGGGGGTAGCGGAACCTACAATGAGCAGTTCTTC. Its protein product is CASSAGGSGTYNEQFF.

This clone was counted between two and nine times. CDR3 in amino acids: CASSLGTLDGYTF. CDR3 DNA: TGTGCCAGCAGCTTGGGGACACTTGATGGCTACACCTTC. The V gene is TRBV5-6, the J gene TRBJ1-2; D may be TRBD1 (5 bases). Germline values: CDR1 SGHDT, CDR2 YYEEEE. V was trimmed by 0 bases and J by 6 bases, leaving 9 bases between them. The CDR3 covers 13 residues.